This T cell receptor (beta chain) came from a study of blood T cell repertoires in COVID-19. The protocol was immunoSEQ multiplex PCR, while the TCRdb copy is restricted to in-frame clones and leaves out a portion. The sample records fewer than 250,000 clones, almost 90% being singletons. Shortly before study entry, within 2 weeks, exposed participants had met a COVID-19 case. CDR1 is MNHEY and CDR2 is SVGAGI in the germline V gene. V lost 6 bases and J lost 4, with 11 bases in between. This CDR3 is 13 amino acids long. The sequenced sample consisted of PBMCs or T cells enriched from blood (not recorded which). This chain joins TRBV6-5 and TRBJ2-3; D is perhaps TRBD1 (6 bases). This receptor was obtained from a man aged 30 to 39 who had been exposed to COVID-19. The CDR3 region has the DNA TGTGCCAGCAGACAGGGCTGGCCAGATACGCAGTATTTT. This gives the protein CASRQGWPDTQYF.